This T cell receptor (beta chain) was recorded in a study of cytomegalovirus exposure and HLA in healthy donors. The PCR used 60 Vbeta and 13 Jbeta primers. TCRdb keeps only in-frame clones here, not all; method: immunoSEQ multiplex PCR. The sample has 100,000 to 150,000 clones, 74% seen once. This clone was seen once. As yet, its antigen is unknown. Whole-study results and caveats: Some segments of the V type, notably TRBV6-2 and TRBV6-3, were excluded as indistinguishable.

CDR3 length: 13 residues. With 2 bases clipped from V and 7 bases from J, the junction kept 7 bases outside the gene matches. Per germline, CDR1 GTSNPN and CDR2 SVGIG (reference sequence). The receptor was derived from a man aged 35 to 55 in good health and CMV-seropositive. This chain uses TRBV30 with TRBJ1-2, with 7 bases aligning to TRBD1. The sequencing sample was made of PBMCs. Here the CDR3 DNA reads TGTGCCTGGAGTCACCTTACAGGGGTTGGCTACACCTTC. Translation gives CAWSHLTGVGYTF.